These 29 T cell receptor beta chains originate from one sample sequenced in a study of molecular identifiers for immune sequencing clone quantification. Using its own MiXCR run on the PCR reads, TCRdb lists one record per CDR3 protein. This sample yields 60,000 to 70,000 distinct CDR3 sequences, of which approximately 18% are seen a single time; about 1.5% belongs to the top ten. The source material was naive CD8+ T cells from blood, with Jurkat cell RNA spiked in. As for subset: FACS-sorted CD8+CD4-CCR7+CD45RA+ naive T cells. These receptors originate from a human donor in good health. Some libraries in this study had Jurkat cell RNA spiked in.

This clonotype was recorded a few times. The CDR3 DNA follows: TGTGCCACTGCTAGCGGACCGAACACCGGGGAGCTGTTTTTT. Encoded protein: CATASGPNTGELFF. The chain uses TRBV2 and TRBJ2-2, with TRBD2 matching 7 bases. The CDR3 runs 14 residues. Unmatched junction bases numbered 5, after V lost 10 bases and J lost 0 bases. CDR1 is SNHLY and CDR2 is FYNNEI in the germline V gene.

The table lists this clonotype with many counts. The chain is built from TRBV4-3 and TRBJ2-1; D gene uncertain. V lost 0 bases, J lost 10 bases, and 10 bases lay in between. The CDR3 loop spans 13 amino acids. Germline V gene data show CDR1 as LGHNA and CDR2 as YSLEER. The chain's CDR3 is CASSQDWAQEQFF. CDR3 DNA: TGCGCCAGCAGCCAAGATTGGGCCCAGGAGCAGTTCTTC.

Of note for this clonotype: This may be a read error, as it is one base from a much larger clone. The chain employs TRBV28 and TRBJ2-7; TRBD1 is a possible D gene (6 bases). This CDR3 is built from 14 residues. From germline, CDR1 is MDHEN and CDR2 SYDVKM. The CDR3 loop is CANSWGTQNYEQYF. The CDR3 bases are TGTGCCAACAGTTGGGGGACACAGAACTACGAGCAGTACTTC.

This clonotype was found a few times. This may arise from a read error, as a much more abundant clone is one base away. The chain employs TRBV28 and TRBJ2-7; D is ambiguous. Germline CDR1 is MDHEN and CDR2 is SYDVKM. This CDR3 spans 11 amino acids. Here the CDR3 reads CACSPGYEQYF. CDR3 nucleotides: TGTGCCTGCAGTCCCGGTTACGAGCAGTACTTC.

This clonotype was observed many times. This sequence joins TRBV29-1 and TRBJ2-1; 10 bases line up with TRBD2. V trimming: 8 bases; J trimming: 5 bases; junction bases outside the gene matches: 9. The germline V gene encodes CDR1 SQVTM and CDR2 ANQGSEA. This CDR3 is built from 14 residues. The CDR3 loop is CSSGLANSHNEQFF. The DNA for the CDR3 is TGCAGCTCGGGACTAGCGAATTCCCACAATGAGCAGTTCTTC.

This clonotype appeared many times. This CDR3 reads CAISESGGLAGYNEQFF. The CDR3 DNA follows: TGTGCCATCAGTGAGTCCGGAGGGCTAGCGGGCTACAATGAGCAGTTCTTC. V usage is TRBV10-3 and J usage is TRBJ2-1; 8 bases are a match to TRBD2. CDR1 is ENHRY and CDR2 is SYGVKD in the germline V gene. After removal of 0 bases from V and 3 bases from J, the junction contained 7 bases not matched to a gene. This CDR3 has 17 residues.

This clonotype was detected ten times or more. This chain uses TRBV4-3 with TRBJ2-2, with D possibly being TRBD2 (6 bases). Per germline, CDR1 LGHNA and CDR2 YSLEER. Trimming shortened V by 0 bases and J by 5 bases, and 16 bases separated the two germline ends. This CDR3 has 17 residues. CDR3 sequence: CASSQDITGVGTGELFF. CDR3 bases: TGCGCCAGCAGCCAAGATATAACGGGAGTTGGTACCGGGGAGCTGTTTTTT.

This clonotype has ten or more counts. This chain uses TRBV20-1 with TRBJ1-2; D is ambiguous. Germline V CDR1 and CDR2: DFQATT, SNEGSKA (reference sequence). The CDR3 spans 11 residues. Trimming left V 2 bases short and J 7 bases short, with 8 bases between. The CDR3 here is CSARLGSGYTF. The CDR3 bases are TGCAGTGCTAGATTGGGATCTGGCTACACCTTC.

This clonotype was found a few times. V gene TRBV6-5 combines with J gene TRBJ1-1, with 9 bases aligning to TRBD1. This CDR3 spans 17 amino acids. CDR1 MNHEY and CDR2 SVGAGI come from the germline V gene. The J segment lost 2 bases and the V segment lost 8 bases, leaving 15 bases of the junction unmatched. Written as DNA, the CDR3 is TGTGCCAGCTGGCCGGGACAGGGTAGACCCTACAACACTGAAGCTTTCTTT. This translates into CASWPGQGRPYNTEAFF.

This clonotype came up once. This clone may be a read error of a much larger clone one base away. The chain links TRBV3-1 to TRBJ1-3, with D possibly TRBD1 on 5 matching bases. The CDR3 has 14 amino acids. Trimming left V 8 bases short and J 0 bases short, with 11 bases between. Germline CDR1 and CDR2: LGHDT and YNNKEL (reference sequence). CDR3 sequence reads: CASADSNSGNTIYF. The CDR3 DNA follows: TGTGCCAGCGCAGACAGTAACTCTGGAAACACCATATATTTT.

This clonotype showed up many times. The chain joins TRBV7-9 to TRBJ2-3; 11 nucleotides agree with TRBD1. The CDR3 loop spans 18 amino acids. V shed 5 bases and J 3 bases; nucleotides not matched to a gene: 13. The V gene's germline CDR1 is SEHNR and CDR2 FQNEAQ (reference sequence). The CDR3 region has the DNA TGTGCCAGCAGCCCTGCTCGAATGGGACAGGGGGTGACAGATACGCAGTATTTT. Its translation is CASSPARMGQGVTDTQYF.

This clonotype was detected ten times or more. CDR3 loop: CSVEDPLRGGPYNEQFF. In nucleotides, the CDR3 is TGCAGCGTTGAAGATCCCCTTAGGGGCGGACCTTACAATGAGCAGTTCTTC. V gene TRBV29-1 combines with J gene TRBJ2-1; TRBD1 is a possible D gene (5 bases). Trimming took 0 bases from V and 4 from J, leaving 19 bases between them. The CDR3 contains 17 residues. Germline V lookup: CDR1 SQVTM, CDR2 ANQGSEA.

The chain has TRBV11-3 and TRBJ2-2; D possibly corresponds to TRBD1 (5 bases). V gave up 7 bases and J gave up 6 bases, with 9 bases separating them. The CDR3 is 12 amino acids. Germline V gives CDR1 SGHNT, CDR2 YENEEA. CDR3 in amino acids: CASKGSSGELFF. The CDR3 region has the DNA TGTGCCAGCAAGGGGTCGTCCGGGGAGCTGTTTTTT.

This clonotype has ten or more counts. This rearrangement joins TRBV7-8 to TRBJ2-3; D gene unclear. V was shortened by 2 bases and J by 3 bases, with 15 bases between the two germline ends. The CDR3 loop spans 16 amino acids. In germline, CDR1 is SGHVS, CDR2 FQNEAQ. The CDR3 bases are TGTGCCAGCAGCTTATCGCAACTCACTTCAACAGATACGCAGTATTTT. Translated: CASSLSQLTSTDTQYF.

V gene TRBV28 combines with J gene TRBJ2-1; no firm D call. CDR1 is MDHEN and CDR2 is SYDVKM in the germline V gene. Trimming stripped 1 base from V and 8 bases from J, with 21 bases between. The CDR3 runs 17 residues. The CDR3 DNA sequence: TGTGCCAGCAGTTTATATGTCGGTAGTCTCAACGGCTATGAGCAGTTCTTC. Its protein product is CASSLYVGSLNGYEQFF. Full variable domain (outside the CDR3, taken from reference TRBV28 and TRBJ2-1): DVKVTQSSRYLVKRTGEKVFLECVQDMDHENMFWYRQDPGLGLRLIYFSYDVKMKEKGDIPEGYSVSREKKERFSLILESASTNQTSMYLCASSLYVGSLNGYEQFFGPGTRLTVL.

The V call is TRBV24-1, the J call TRBJ2-3; D may match TRBD1 or TRBD2 (6 bases each). V gave up 2 bases and J gave up 2 bases, with 16 bases separating them. Per germline, CDR1 KGHDR and CDR2 SFDVKD. The CDR3 is 17 residues long. The CDR3 DNA is TGTGCCACCAGTGATTCCGGAGGGGGTTGGGACACAGATACGCAGTATTTT. Translating it yields CATSDSGGGWDTDTQYF.

Notes on this clonotype: One end of the junction is discordant with germline, which a read error may explain. The chain has TRBV12-3 or TRBV12-4 and TRBJ2-1; unclear D gene. This CDR3 comprises 14 residues. CDR3 region: CVSSSRREGNEQFF. CDR3 DNA: TGTGTCAGCAGTTCCCGCCGAGAAGGCAATGAGCAGTTCTTC.

This clonotype was found many times. The J gene is TRBJ2-7, the V gene TRBV4-1, with D perhaps TRBD2 (5 bases). V dropped 4 bases and J dropped 2 bases, with 9 bases sitting between them. CDR3 length equals 13 residues. Germline values: CDR1 MGHRA, CDR2 YSYEKL. CDR3 sequence: CASSLRGAYEQYF. The CDR3 region has the DNA TGCGCCAGCAGCCTTCGGGGAGCCTACGAGCAGTACTTC.

This clonotype was seen repeatedly, ten times or more. This chain connects TRBV13 to TRBJ1-2; 8 bases are a match to TRBD1. The CDR3 runs 13 residues. V was clipped by 3 bases and J by 13 bases; unmatched bases: 10. Looked up from germline, CDR1 is PRHDT and CDR2 is FYEKMQ (reference sequence). Here the CDR3 reads CASSFLFQGASTF. CDR3 in DNA: TGTGCCAGCAGCTTCCTATTTCAGGGGGCGTCCACCTTC. The entire variable domain, with the rest obtained from reference TRBV13 and TRBJ1-2, is as follows: AAGVIQSPRHLIKEKRETATLKCYPIPRHDTVYWYQQGPGQDPQFLISFYEKMQSDKGSIPDRFSAQQFSDYHSELNMSSLELGDSALYFCASSFLFQGASTFGSGTRLTVV.

This clonotype was picked up many times. The chain uses TRBV4-1 and TRBJ2-7; perhaps TRBD2 as D (6 bases). Germline CDR1 MGHRA, CDR2 YSYEKL. The CDR3 is made up of 15 amino acids. V was shortened by 3 bases and J by 0 bases, with 12 bases between the two germline ends. CDR3 DNA: TGCGCCAGCAGCCACGGGACTCAGAGCTCCTACGAGCAGTACTTC. This codes for CASSHGTQSSYEQYF.

The rearrangement uses TRBV27 and TRBJ1-5, with D unresolved. This CDR3 has 13 amino acids. V lost 8 bases and J 5 bases, leaving 13 bases between the germline ends. The germline V gene has CDR1 MNHEY and CDR2 SMNVEV (reference sequence). This CDR3 reads CASGIRYDQPQHF. The CDR3 DNA reads TGTGCCAGCGGAATCAGGTACGATCAGCCCCAGCATTTT.

This clonotype was observed a few times. The rearrangement joins TRBV11-3 to TRBJ2-7, with D possibly matching TRBD1 (5 bases). Deletions cut 4 bases from V and 3 bases from J, with 13 bases between. From germline, CDR1 is SGHNT and CDR2 YENEEA. This CDR3 contains 14 residues. In DNA, the CDR3 is TGTGCCAGCAGCTCCAGACAGTTGCGCTACGAGCAGTACTTC. This encodes CASSSRQLRYEQYF.

This clonotype was seen ten or more times. The chain is built from TRBV6-2 or TRBV6-3 and TRBJ2-2, with 10 bases aligning to TRBD2. The CDR3 runs 17 residues. V was clipped by 6 bases and J by 1 base; unmatched bases: 8. CDR1 MNHEY and CDR2 SVGEGT come from the germline V gene. The chain's CDR3 is CASSADLAGGNTGELFF. CDR3 nucleotides: TGTGCCAGCAGCGCAGATTTAGCGGGAGGGAACACCGGGGAGCTGTTTTTT.

Regarding this clonotype: Just one base apart from a much larger clone, this may be a read error. V is TRBV27 and J is TRBJ2-7; D unclear. Trimming removed 6 bases from V and 5 bases from J, with 14 bases in between. This CDR3 has 13 residues. Germline V gene data show CDR1 as MNHEY and CDR2 as SMNVEV (reference sequence). CDR3 loop: CASSPVGVHEQYF. CDR3 DNA: TGTGCCAGCAGCCCTGTGGGCGTGCACGAGCAGTACTTC.

Comments on this clonotype: Without the conserved terminal phenylalanine or tryptophan, this CDR3 likely stems from a read error. The DNA is left out, because the CDR3 cannot be placed on it with certainty; the CDR3 is given as TCRdb lists it. The rearrangement uses TRBV28 and TRBJ2-7; TRBD1 was called by the table and not checked on the DNA. The CDR3 spans 14 residues, counting both ends. CDR1 and CDR2 from the germline V gene are MDHEN and SYDVKM. CDR3 protein: CASSFHVSGNERYS.

This clonotype was counted many times. The chain uses TRBV30 and TRBJ2-5; possible D gene TRBD2, 5 bases. From germline, CDR1 is GTSNPN and CDR2 SVGIG (reference sequence). V lost 0 bases, J lost 0 bases, and 11 bases lay in between. The CDR3 extends over 15 amino acids. The CDR3 spells CAWSVGLLYQETQYF. The CDR3 DNA sequence: TGTGCCTGGAGTGTAGGACTTTTGTACCAAGAGACCCAGTACTTC.

As concerns this clonotype: Possible read error: a much larger clone is one base away. CDR3 DNA sequence: TGTGTCAGCAGCCAGGGACAGGGATATCCTGAAGCTTTCTTT. Protein product: CVSSQGQGYPEAFF. The chain couples TRBV7-9 to TRBJ1-1; 9 nucleotides agree with TRBD1. In germline, CDR1 is SEHNR, CDR2 FQNEAQ (reference sequence). The length of the CDR3 is 14 residues.

The table lists this clonotype with many counts. The chain recombines TRBV27 with TRBJ1-5; no clear D gene. Germline V lookup: CDR1 MNHEY, CDR2 SMNVEV (reference sequence). V shed 6 bases and J shed 4 bases, with 7 bases lying between them. The CDR3 runs to 12 residues. CDR3 sequence reads: CASSLINQPQHF. CDR3 in DNA: TGTGCCAGCAGCCTTATAAATCAGCCCCAGCATTTT.

As for this clonotype: The junction differs from germline at one of its ends, possibly a read error. The V and J genes are TRBV7-6 and TRBJ2-5; a possible D gene is TRBD1 (6 bases). Looked up from germline, CDR1 is SGHVS and CDR2 is FNYEAQ. CDR3 size: 14 residues. CDR3 sequence: CASRDSGLQEAQYF. The DNA of the CDR3 is TGTGCCAGCAGGGACAGTGGGCTTCAAGAGGCCCAGTACTTC.